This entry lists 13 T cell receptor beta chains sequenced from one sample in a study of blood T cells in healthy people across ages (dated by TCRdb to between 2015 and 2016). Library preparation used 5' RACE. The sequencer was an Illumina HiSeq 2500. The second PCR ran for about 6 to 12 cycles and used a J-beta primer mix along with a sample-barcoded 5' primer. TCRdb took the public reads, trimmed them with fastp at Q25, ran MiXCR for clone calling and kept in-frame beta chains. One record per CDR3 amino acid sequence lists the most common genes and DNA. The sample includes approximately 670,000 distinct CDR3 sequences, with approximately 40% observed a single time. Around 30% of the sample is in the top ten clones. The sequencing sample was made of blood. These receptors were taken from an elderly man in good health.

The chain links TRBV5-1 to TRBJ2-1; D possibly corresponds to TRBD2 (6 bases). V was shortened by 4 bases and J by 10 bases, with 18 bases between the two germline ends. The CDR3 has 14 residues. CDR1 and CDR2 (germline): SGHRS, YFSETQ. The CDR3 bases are TGCGCCAGCAGCCCTTGGGAGGCTCCCTACGAGCAGTTCTTC. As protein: CASSPWEAPYEQFF.

CDR3 sequence (DNA): TGCGCCAGCAGCCAAGACAGGGCCAGAGCTAGCACAGATACGCAGTATTTT. Its translation is CASSQDRARASTDTQYF. The chain links TRBV4-3 to TRBJ2-3, with TRBD1 as a possible D gene (5 bases). Germline V gene sequence: CDR1 LGHNA, CDR2 YSLEER. V was cut by 0 bases and J by 0 bases, with 13 bases left in between. The CDR3 runs to 17 residues.

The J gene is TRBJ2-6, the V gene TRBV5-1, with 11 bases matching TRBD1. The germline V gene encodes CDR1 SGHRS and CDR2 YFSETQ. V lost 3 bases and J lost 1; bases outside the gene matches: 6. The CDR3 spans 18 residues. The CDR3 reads CASSSGQGALSGANVLTF. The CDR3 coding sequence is TGCGCCAGCAGCTCCGGACAGGGGGCCCTATCTGGGGCCAACGTCCTGACTTTC.

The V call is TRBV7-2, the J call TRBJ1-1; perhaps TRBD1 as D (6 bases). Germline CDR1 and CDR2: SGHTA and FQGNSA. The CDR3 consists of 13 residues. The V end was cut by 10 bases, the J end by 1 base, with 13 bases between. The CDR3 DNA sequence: TGTGCCACCAAAGACAGGCAGAACACTGAAGCTTTCTTT. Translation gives CATKDRQNTEAFF.

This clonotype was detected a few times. DNA of the CDR3: TGTGCCAGCAGCTTCGCAGGAATCCAAGAGACCCAGTACTTC. This gives the protein CASSFAGIQETQYF. The chain links TRBV7-2 to TRBJ2-5, with D unresolved. CDR1 SGHTA and CDR2 FQGNSA come from the germline V gene. This CDR3 is built from 14 residues. Trimming removed 3 bases from V and 1 base from J, with 9 bases in between. The complete variable domain, with remaining parts taken from reference TRBV7-2 and TRBJ2-5, reads GAGVSQSPSNKVTEKGKDVELRCDPISGHTALYWYRQSLGQGLEFLIYFQGNSAPDKSGLPSDRFSAERTGGSVSTLTIQRTQQEDSAVYLCASSFAGIQETQYFGPGTRLLVL.

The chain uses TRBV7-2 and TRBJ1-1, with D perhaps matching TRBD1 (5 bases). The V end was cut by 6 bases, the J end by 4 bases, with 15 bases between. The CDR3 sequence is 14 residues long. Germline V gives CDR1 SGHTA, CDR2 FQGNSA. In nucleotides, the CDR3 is TGTGCCAGCAGTTATCGGGACGGTTCCACTGAAGCTTTCTTT. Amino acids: CASSYRDGSTEAFF.

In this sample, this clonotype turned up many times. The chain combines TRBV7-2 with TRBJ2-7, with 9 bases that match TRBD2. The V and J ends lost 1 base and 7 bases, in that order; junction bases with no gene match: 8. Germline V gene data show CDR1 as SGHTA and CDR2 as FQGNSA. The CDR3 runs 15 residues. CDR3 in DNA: TGTGCCAGCAGCTTAGATGCGGGAGGGGTGGGGGAGCAGTACTTC. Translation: CASSLDAGGVGEQYF.

CDR3 nucleotide sequence: TGCGCCAGCAGCCAGGAAAATAGCGGGAGTAGGAATGAGCAGTTCTTC. Residues: CASSQENSGSRNEQFF. The rearrangement joins TRBV4-3 to TRBJ2-1; TRBD2 matches 9 bases. This CDR3 contains 16 residues. Germline CDR1 is LGHNA and CDR2 is YSLEER. V shed 3 bases, J shed 7 bases, and the junction held 10 bases outside the gene matches.

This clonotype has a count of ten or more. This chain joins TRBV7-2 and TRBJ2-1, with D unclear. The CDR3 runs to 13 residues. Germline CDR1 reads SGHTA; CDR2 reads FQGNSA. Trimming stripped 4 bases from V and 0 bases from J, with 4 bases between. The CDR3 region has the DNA TGTGCCAGCAGCTCCAACTCCTACAATGAGCAGTTCTTC. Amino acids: CASSSNSYNEQFF.

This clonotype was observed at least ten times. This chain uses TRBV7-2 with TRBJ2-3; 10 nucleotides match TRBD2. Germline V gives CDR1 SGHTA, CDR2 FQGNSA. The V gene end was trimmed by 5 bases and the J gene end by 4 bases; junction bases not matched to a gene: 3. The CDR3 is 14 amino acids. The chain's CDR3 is CASSPLAGADTQYF. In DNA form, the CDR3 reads TGTGCCAGCAGCCCCCTAGCGGGGGCAGATACGCAGTATTTT.

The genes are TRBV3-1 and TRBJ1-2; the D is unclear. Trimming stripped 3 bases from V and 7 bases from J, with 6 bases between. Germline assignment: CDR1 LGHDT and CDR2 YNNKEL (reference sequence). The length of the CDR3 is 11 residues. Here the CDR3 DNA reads TGTGCCAGCAGCCACCGCGTTGGCTACACCTTC. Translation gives CASSHRVGYTF.

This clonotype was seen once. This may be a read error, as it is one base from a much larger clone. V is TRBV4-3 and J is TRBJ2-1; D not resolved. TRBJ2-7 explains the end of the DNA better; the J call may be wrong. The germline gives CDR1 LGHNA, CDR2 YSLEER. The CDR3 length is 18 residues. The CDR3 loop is CASSQDLPKAFSYNEQYF. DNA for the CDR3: TGCGCCAGCAGCCAAGATCTTCCTAAGGCGTTCTCCTACAATGAGCAGTACTTC.

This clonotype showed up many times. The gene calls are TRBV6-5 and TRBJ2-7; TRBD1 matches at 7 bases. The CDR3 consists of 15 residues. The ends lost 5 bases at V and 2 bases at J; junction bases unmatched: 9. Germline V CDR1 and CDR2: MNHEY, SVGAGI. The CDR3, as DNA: TGTGCCAGCAGTACGGTCCCGGGACAGACCTACGAGCAGTACTTC. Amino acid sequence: CASSTVPGQTYEQYF.